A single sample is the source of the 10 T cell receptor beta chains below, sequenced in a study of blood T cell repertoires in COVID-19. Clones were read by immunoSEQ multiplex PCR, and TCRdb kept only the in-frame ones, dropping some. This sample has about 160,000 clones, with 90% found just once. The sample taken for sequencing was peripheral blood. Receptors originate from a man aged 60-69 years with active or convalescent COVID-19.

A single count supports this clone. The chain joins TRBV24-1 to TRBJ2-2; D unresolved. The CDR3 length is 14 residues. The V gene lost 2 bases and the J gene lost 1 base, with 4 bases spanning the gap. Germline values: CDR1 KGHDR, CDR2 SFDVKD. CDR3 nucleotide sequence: TGTGCCACCAGTGATTATCGGAACACCGGGGAGCTGTTTTTT. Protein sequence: CATSDYRNTGELFF.

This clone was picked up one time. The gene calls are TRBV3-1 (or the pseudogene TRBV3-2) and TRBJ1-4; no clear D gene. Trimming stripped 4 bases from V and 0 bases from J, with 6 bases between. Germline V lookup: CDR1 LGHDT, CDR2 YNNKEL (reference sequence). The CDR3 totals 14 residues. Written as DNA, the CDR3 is TGTGCCAGCAGCCGAGCCACAACTAATGAAAAACTGTTTTTT. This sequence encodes CASSRATTNEKLFF.

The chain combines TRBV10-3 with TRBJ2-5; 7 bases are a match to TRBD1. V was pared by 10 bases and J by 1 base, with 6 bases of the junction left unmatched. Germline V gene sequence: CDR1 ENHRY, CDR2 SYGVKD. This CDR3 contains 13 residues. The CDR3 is CATGDRGQETQYF. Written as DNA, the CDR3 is TGTGCCACCGGGGACAGAGGCCAAGAGACCCAGTACTTC.

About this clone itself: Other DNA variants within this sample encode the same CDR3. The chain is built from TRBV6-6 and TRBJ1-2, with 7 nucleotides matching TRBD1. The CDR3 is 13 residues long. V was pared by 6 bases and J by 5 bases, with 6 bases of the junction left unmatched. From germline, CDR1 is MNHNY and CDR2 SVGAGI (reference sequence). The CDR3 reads CASSSDRVYGYTF. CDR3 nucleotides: TGTGCCAGCAGCTCCGACAGGGTGTATGGCTACACCTTC.

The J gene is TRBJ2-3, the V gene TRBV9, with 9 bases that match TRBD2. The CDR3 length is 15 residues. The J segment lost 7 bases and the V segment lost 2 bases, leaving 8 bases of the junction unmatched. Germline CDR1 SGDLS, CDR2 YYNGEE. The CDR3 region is CASSVSGGGANTQYF. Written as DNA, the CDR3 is TGTGCCAGCAGCGTTAGTGGCGGGGGGGCCAATACGCAGTATTTT.

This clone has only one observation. The DNA of the CDR3 is TGTGCCAGCAGTTACTCCCCAGGGGGCCACCAAGAGACCCAGTACTTC. This encodes CASSYSPGGHQETQYF. This chain connects TRBV6-5 to TRBJ2-5; 8 bases align to TRBD1. The junction had 3 bases not matched to a gene; V was cut back by 0 bases and J by 0 bases. CDR3 length: 16 residues. Germline assignment: CDR1 MNHEY and CDR2 SVGAGI.

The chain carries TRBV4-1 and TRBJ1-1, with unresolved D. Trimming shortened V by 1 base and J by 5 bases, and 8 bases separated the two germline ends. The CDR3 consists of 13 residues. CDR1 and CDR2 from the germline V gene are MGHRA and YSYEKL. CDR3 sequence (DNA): TGCGCCAGCAGCCAAGCGAGTTTGACTGAAGCTTTCTTT. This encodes CASSQASLTEAFF.

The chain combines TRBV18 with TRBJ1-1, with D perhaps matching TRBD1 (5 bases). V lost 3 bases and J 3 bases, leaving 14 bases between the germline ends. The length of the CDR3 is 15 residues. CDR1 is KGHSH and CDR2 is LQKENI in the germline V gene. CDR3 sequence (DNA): TGTGCCAGCTCACCCCAGGCAAGGGGCTACACTGAAGCTTTCTTT. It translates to CASSPQARGYTEAFF. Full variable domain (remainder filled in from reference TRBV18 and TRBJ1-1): NAGVMQNPRHLVRRRGQEARLRCSPMKGHSHVYWYRQLPEEGLKFMVYLQKENIIDESGMPKERFSAEFPKEGPSILRIQQVVRGDSAAYFCASSPQARGYTEAFFGQGTRLTVV.

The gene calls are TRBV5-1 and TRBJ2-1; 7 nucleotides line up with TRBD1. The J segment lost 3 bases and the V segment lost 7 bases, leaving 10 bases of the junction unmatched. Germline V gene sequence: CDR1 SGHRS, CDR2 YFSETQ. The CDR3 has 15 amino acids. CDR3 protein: CASRETGNVYNEQFF. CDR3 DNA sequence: TGCGCCAGCCGCGAGACAGGGAATGTCTACAATGAGCAGTTCTTC.

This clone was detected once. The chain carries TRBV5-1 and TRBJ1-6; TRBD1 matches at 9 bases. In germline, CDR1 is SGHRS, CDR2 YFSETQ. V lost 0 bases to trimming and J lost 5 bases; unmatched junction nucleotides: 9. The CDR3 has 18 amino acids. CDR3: CASSLAGQGLGNNSPLHF. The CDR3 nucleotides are TGCGCCAGCAGCTTGGCGGGACAGGGATTGGGGAATAATTCACCCCTCCACTTT.